This T cell receptor beta chain was obtained from a study of long-term antiretroviral therapy in people with HIV. With survey level as its setting, the immunoSEQ assay was v3.0. This table comes from immunoSEQ multiplex PCR, and its TCRdb copy is limited to in-frame clones, with some not included. The table lists approximately 29,000 clones, more than 70% of them singletons. The CDR3 is made up of 8 amino acids. Germline V CDR1 and CDR2: MNHEY, SVGAGI. Material: unsorted PBMCs, obtained 1.5 years before starting antiretroviral therapy. The chain employs TRBV6-5 and TRBJ1-2; no firm D call. The receptor was isolated from a man aged 18 to 29 with HIV. This chain's CDR3 is CAVGGYTF. Here the CDR3 DNA reads TGTGCGGTGGGGGGCTACACCTTC.